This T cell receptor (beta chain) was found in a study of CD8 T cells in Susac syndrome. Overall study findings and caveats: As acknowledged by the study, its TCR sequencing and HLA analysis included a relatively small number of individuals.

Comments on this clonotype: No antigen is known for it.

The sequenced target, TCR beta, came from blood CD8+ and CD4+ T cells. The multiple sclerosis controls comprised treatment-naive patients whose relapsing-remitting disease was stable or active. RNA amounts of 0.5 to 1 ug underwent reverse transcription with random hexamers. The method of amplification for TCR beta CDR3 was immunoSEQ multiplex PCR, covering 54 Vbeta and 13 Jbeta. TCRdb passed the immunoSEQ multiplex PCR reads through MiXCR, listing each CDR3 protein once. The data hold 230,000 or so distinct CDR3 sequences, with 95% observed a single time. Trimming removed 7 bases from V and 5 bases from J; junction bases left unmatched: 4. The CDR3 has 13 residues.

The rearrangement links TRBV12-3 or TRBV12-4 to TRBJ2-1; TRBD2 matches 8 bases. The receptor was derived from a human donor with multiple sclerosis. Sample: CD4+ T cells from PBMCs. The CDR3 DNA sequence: TGTGCCAGCATACGGGAGGGCCACAATGAGCAGTTCTTC. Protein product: CASIREGHNEQFF.